The 25 T cell receptor beta chains below come from one sample, sequenced in a study of CD8+ T cells in alopecia areata. Following RNA extraction, reverse transcription yielded cDNA that acted as the sequencing template. Here immunoSEQ multiplex PCR was the method, and the copy in TCRdb shows in-frame clones only, minus some. The top ten hold around 1.2% of the sample, which has about 250,000 clones, under 70% seen once. Sequenced material: CD4+ T cells sorted from blood, taken at week 0. Source of these receptors: a human donor with alopecia areata.

This clone was observed once. The chain employs TRBV4-3 and TRBJ1-2; maybe TRBD1 (5 bases). The CDR3 contains 16 residues. Trimming left V 1 base short and J 4 bases short, with 16 bases between. Germline CDR1 reads LGHNA; CDR2 reads YSLEER. This CDR3 reads CASSQGPRETVYGYTF. The CDR3 DNA sequence: TGCGCCAGCAGCCAAGGACCCAGGGAGACGGTCTATGGCTACACCTTC.

In regard to this clone: Other DNA variants within this sample encode the same CDR3. This chain joins TRBV10-3 and TRBJ2-7, with D perhaps TRBD1 (5 bases). Trimming took 4 bases from V and 0 from J, leaving 7 bases between them. The CDR3 consists of 13 residues. CDR1 and CDR2 from the germline V gene are ENHRY and SYGVKD. The CDR3 region is CAISGDSSYEQYF. CDR3 bases: TGTGCCATCAGTGGTGACAGCTCCTACGAGCAGTACTTC.

Only one count was recorded for this clone. The V call is TRBV6-5, the J call TRBJ2-6; D is ambiguous. This CDR3 comprises 15 residues. Germline CDR1 MNHEY, CDR2 SVGAGI. V dropped 2 bases and J dropped 1 base, with 6 bases sitting between them. For the CDR3, the DNA is TGTGCCAGCAGTTACCAGCCTTCTGGGGCCAACGTCCTGACTTTC. It encodes CASSYQPSGANVLTF.

The chain recombines TRBV4-1 with TRBJ1-3, with no clear D. The CDR3 spans 16 residues. The V gene lost 2 bases and the J gene lost 8 bases, with 19 bases spanning the gap. Looked up from germline, CDR1 is MGHRA and CDR2 is YSYEKL. DNA of the CDR3: TGCGCCAGCAGCCAACCTCCTCTAAAAAAGAACTACACCATATATTTT. Its protein is CASSQPPLKKNYTIYF.

CDR3 residues: CASSPAPVNEQFF. The CDR3 nucleotides are TGTGCCAGCAGCCCCGCCCCGGTGAATGAGCAGTTCTTC. The rearrangement links TRBV7-2 to TRBJ2-1; D is undetermined. The ends were cut back, 5 bases at V and 7 bases at J, with 12 bases in the middle. The CDR3 covers 13 residues. From germline, CDR1 is SGHTA and CDR2 FQGNSA.

The rearrangement links TRBV29-1 to TRBJ2-2; D is uncertain. From germline, CDR1 is SQVTM and CDR2 ANQGSEA. This CDR3 contains 13 residues. Trimming left V 6 bases short and J 5 bases short, with 13 bases between. CDR3 protein: CSVQTLTTGELFF. The DNA for the CDR3 is TGCAGCGTCCAAACATTAACGACCGGGGAGCTGTTTTTT.

The V gene is TRBV6-5, the J gene TRBJ1-1, with 7 bases matching TRBD1. This CDR3 region has 13 residues. Looked up from germline, CDR1 is MNHEY and CDR2 is SVGAGI. V lost 6 bases and J lost 1; bases outside the gene matches: 2. For the CDR3, the DNA is TGTGCCAGCAGGCGACAGGGGAACACTGAAGCTTTCTTT. This sequence encodes CASRRQGNTEAFF.

The chain has TRBV7-8 and TRBJ1-2; D might be TRBD1 (6 bases). Trimming shortened V by 5 bases and J by 5 bases, and 15 bases separated the two germline ends. Germline loops: CDR1 SGHVS, CDR2 FQNEAQ. There are 14 residues in the CDR3. CDR3: CASSARTGFYGYTF. The CDR3 DNA reads as TGTGCCAGCAGCGCTCGAACAGGGTTTTATGGCTACACCTTC.

The V gene is TRBV29-1, the J gene TRBJ1-5; TRBD1 matches at 8 bases. Trimming removed 6 bases from V and 2 bases from J; junction bases left unmatched: 6. The CDR3 runs 14 residues. Germline lookup yields CDR1 SQVTM and CDR2 ANQGSEA. The CDR3 loop is CSVRQGSGNQPQHF. CDR3 nucleotide sequence: TGCAGCGTGAGACAGGGGAGCGGCAATCAGCCCCAGCATTTT.

V usage is TRBV6-5 and J usage is TRBJ2-1; 9 positions agree with TRBD1. V gave up 4 bases and J gave up 2 bases; unmatched junction bases: 3. Germline CDR1 MNHEY, CDR2 SVGAGI. There are 15 residues in the CDR3. The CDR3: CASSFTGGTYNEQFF. CDR3 DNA sequence: TGTGCCAGCAGTTTCACAGGGGGCACCTACAATGAGCAGTTCTTC.

In regard to this clone: Additional DNA sequences in this sample encode the identical CDR3. The rearrangement joins TRBV29-1 to TRBJ2-2; D is unclear. Trimming cost V 4 bases and J 2 bases, with 8 bases left between them. CDR1 is SQVTM and CDR2 is ANQGSEA in the germline V gene. The length of the CDR3 is 13 residues. The CDR3 region has the DNA TGCAGCGTTGGTGGCAGTAACACCGGGGAGCTGTTTTTT. Translated, it gives CSVGGSNTGELFF.

This chain uses TRBV7-9 with TRBJ2-5; the D gene could be TRBD1 or TRBD2 (5 bases each). V gave up 4 bases and J gave up 2 bases, with 14 bases separating them. The CDR3 runs to 15 residues. CDR1 is SEHNR and CDR2 is FQNEAQ in the germline V gene (reference sequence). The CDR3 sequence: CASSWTGTPQETQYF. DNA for the CDR3: TGTGCCAGCAGCTGGACGGGGACCCCACAAGAGACCCAGTACTTC.

The chain couples TRBV2 to TRBJ2-3; TRBD1 is a possible D gene (5 bases). The V gene's germline CDR1 is SNHLY and CDR2 FYNNEI. Trimming stripped 1 base from V and 2 bases from J, with 7 bases between. CDR3 length: 14 residues. The CDR3 DNA sequence: TGTGCCAGCAGTGAAGACAGGACCACAGATACGCAGTATTTT. The encoded protein is CASSEDRTTDTQYF.

This rearrangement joins TRBV9 to TRBJ1-2, with 7 bases fitting TRBD1. This CDR3 region has 12 residues. CDR1 is SGDLS and CDR2 is YYNGEE in the germline V gene. V shed 4 bases, J shed 8 bases, and the junction held 5 bases outside the gene matches. Here the CDR3 reads CASSPRDRGYTF. The CDR3 DNA is TGTGCCAGCAGCCCCCGGGACAGAGGCTACACCTTC.

CDR3 in DNA: TGTGCCAGCAGCTTAAATCGCTTTCGGCGGGGGGATCGCAATGAGCAGTTCTTC. This translates into CASSLNRFRRGDRNEQFF. This chain joins TRBV7-9 and TRBJ2-1; 8 bases fit TRBD2. This CDR3 comprises 18 residues. The germline V gene encodes CDR1 SEHNR and CDR2 FQNEAQ (reference sequence). With 2 bases clipped from V and 6 bases from J, the junction kept 15 bases outside the gene matches.

This sequence joins TRBV13 and TRBJ1-1; D is uncertain. Germline V lookup: CDR1 PRHDT, CDR2 FYEKMQ (reference sequence). V lost 5 bases and J lost 7, with 11 bases in between. CDR3 length equals 12 residues. CDR3 bases: TGTGCCAGCAGCACGGAACGGGGTGAAGCTTTCTTT. This gives the protein CASSTERGEAFF.

V and J are TRBV7-2 and TRBJ2-3; D remains ambiguous. The V gene's germline CDR1 is SGHTA and CDR2 FQGNSA. V was shortened by 1 base and J by 2 bases, with 7 bases between the two germline ends. This CDR3 has 14 residues. CDR3 protein: CASSLGSYTDTQYF. DNA of the CDR3: TGTGCCAGCAGCTTAGGGTCTTACACAGATACGCAGTATTTT.

The rearrangement uses TRBV30 and TRBJ2-3; no clear D gene. CDR1 is GTSNPN and CDR2 is SVGIG in the germline V gene (reference sequence). The V and J ends lost 0 bases and 6 bases respectively, with 7 bases between them. This CDR3 is 12 amino acids long. As DNA, the CDR3 is TGTGCCTGGAGTGTTGCGACTGATACGCAGTATTTT. Protein sequence: CAWSVATDTQYF.

This sequence joins TRBV6-5 and TRBJ1-3; unclear D gene. V shed 6 bases and J shed 6 bases, with 6 bases lying between them. From germline, CDR1 is MNHEY and CDR2 SVGAGI. The CDR3 is 11 residues long. CDR3 nucleotide sequence: TGTGCCAGCAGCGTGATAAACACCATATATTTT. This encodes CASSVINTIYF.

This sequence joins TRBV7-2 and TRBJ2-5; D is ambiguous. This CDR3 is built from 14 residues. The germline CDR1 and CDR2 sequences are SGHTA and FQGNSA. Trimming pared 5 bases from V and 4 bases from J, leaving 14 bases between. The CDR3: CASSPRRSGETQYF. CDR3 nucleotides: TGTGCCAGCAGCCCCCGCCGCTCGGGAGAGACCCAGTACTTC.

This chain links TRBV29-1 with TRBJ2-3; 9 bases are a match to TRBD1. The CDR3 extends over 13 amino acids. V lost 7 bases and J lost 8; bases outside the gene matches: 10. Per the germline V gene, CDR1 is SQVTM and CDR2 is ANQGSEA. CDR3 in amino acids: CSDRDRVRGTQYF. The CDR3 nucleotides read TGCAGCGACCGGGACAGGGTTAGAGGTACGCAGTATTTT.

This clone was found a few times. The chain combines TRBV14 with TRBJ2-6, with D hard to call. Between the trimmed V and J ends, which lost 3 bases and 0 bases, there was a span of 6 bases. This CDR3 region has 15 residues. The germline V gene has CDR1 SGHDN and CDR2 FVKESK. The CDR3 sequence: CASSHLSSGANVLTF. The CDR3 DNA follows: TGTGCCAGCAGCCACTTGAGCTCTGGGGCCAACGTCCTGACTTTC.

V gene TRBV30 combines with J gene TRBJ2-7; D remains ambiguous. The CDR3 extends over 11 amino acids. CDR1 is GTSNPN and CDR2 is SVGIG in the germline V gene (reference sequence). The germline V and J ends were trimmed by 2 bases and 6 bases, with 8 bases remaining between them. The CDR3: CAWSQDVEQYF. CDR3 in DNA: TGTGCCTGGAGTCAAGATGTCGAGCAGTACTTC.

This clone was recorded a few times. V usage is TRBV30 and J usage is TRBJ2-1; no clear D. This CDR3 has 12 residues. CDR1 is GTSNPN and CDR2 is SVGIG in the germline V gene (reference sequence). V was clipped by 3 bases and J by 8 bases, with 11 bases between them. CDR3 protein: CAWSHTRDEQFF. CDR3 bases: TGTGCCTGGAGCCATACACGGGATGAGCAGTTCTTC.

This clone came up once. The same CDR3 can be traced to other DNA sequences in this sample. The chain recombines TRBV6-5 with TRBJ2-5; D unclear. Germline CDR1 reads MNHEY; CDR2 reads SVGAGI. The CDR3 loop spans 11 amino acids. V was shortened by 0 bases and J by 5 bases, with 1 base between the two germline ends. The chain's CDR3 is CASSYSETQYF. In nucleotides, the CDR3 is TGTGCCAGCAGTTACTCGGAGACCCAGTACTTC.